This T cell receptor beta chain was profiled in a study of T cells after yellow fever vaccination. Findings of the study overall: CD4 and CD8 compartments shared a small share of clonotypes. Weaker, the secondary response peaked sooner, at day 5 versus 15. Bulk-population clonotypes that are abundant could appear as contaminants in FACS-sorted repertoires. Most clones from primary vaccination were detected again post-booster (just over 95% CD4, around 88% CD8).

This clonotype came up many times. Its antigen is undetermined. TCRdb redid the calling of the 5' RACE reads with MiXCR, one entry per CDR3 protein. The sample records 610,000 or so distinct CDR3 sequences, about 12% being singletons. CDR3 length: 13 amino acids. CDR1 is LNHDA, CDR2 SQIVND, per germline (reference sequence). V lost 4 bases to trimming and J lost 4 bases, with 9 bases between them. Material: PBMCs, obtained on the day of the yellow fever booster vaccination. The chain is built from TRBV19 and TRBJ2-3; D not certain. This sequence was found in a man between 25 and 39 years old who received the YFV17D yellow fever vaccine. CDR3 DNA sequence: TGTGCCAGTAGTAACGGTCGGTCAGATACGCAGTATTTT. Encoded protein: CASSNGRSDTQYF.